Below are 2 T cell receptor beta chains sequenced from a single sample in a study of naive and memory T cell subsets. These receptors have no identified antigens. Both TRBC1 and TRBC2 were covered by a beta constant-region primer of two equimolar oligonucleotides. Nested alpha and beta constant-region primers with the SP2 primer drove four PCR rounds on ligated cDNA. TCRdb ran MiXCR on the UMI-ligation and nested PCR reads and lists one entry per CDR3 protein. The sample shows roughly 150,000 distinct CDR3 sequences, under 25% of them seen only once. Study-wide findings and caveats: Possibly reflecting memory cells re-expressing CD45RA, a few larger clonotypes occurred in naive repertoires, especially CD8.

Sequencing input: naive CD8+ T cells from blood. These receptor sequences come from a human donor in good health.

The gene calls are TRBV15 and TRBJ2-1; TRBD2 aligns across 8 bases. This CDR3 is built from 16 residues. V lost 0 bases, J lost 5 bases, and 6 bases stayed unmatched. Germline V gives CDR1 LNHNV, CDR2 YYDKDF (reference sequence). The CDR3: CATSRDRTSGNNEQFF. CDR3 nucleotides: TGTGCCACCAGCAGAGATCGAACTAGCGGAAACAATGAGCAGTTCTTC.

This clonotype came up many times. A junction end diverges from the germline sequence, so it may reflect a read error. The chain recombines TRBV5-1 with TRBJ2-7, with 7 bases identical to TRBD1. Germline-derived CDR1 and CDR2 are SGHRS and YFSETQ. CDR3 length: 13 residues. DNA of the CDR3: TGTGCCAGCAGCCGGGACAGCACCTACGAGCAGTACTTC. It codes for CASSRDSTYEQYF.